Below, one T cell receptor (beta chain) is given with its context. The record originates from a study of blood T cell repertoires in COVID-19. As for the study in general: PBMCs, B-cell-depleted T cells, or T cells provided the cDNA or gDNA that made up the material.

Germline loops: CDR1 SGHNT, CDR2 YYREEE (reference sequence). The CDR3 sequence is 15 residues long. The V gene end was trimmed by 5 bases and the J gene end by 3 bases; junction bases not matched to a gene: 7. Profiling relied on immunoSEQ multiplex PCR, and the TCRdb table lists in-frame clones only, not all of them. The table shows 150,000 to 200,000 clones, with roughly 87% occurring only once. The specimen sequenced was peripheral blood. The TCR originated in a man between 18 and 29 years old who had recovered from COVID-19. The rearrangement joins TRBV5-4 to TRBJ2-3, with 9 positions matching TRBD2. CDR3 protein: CASRSSGTLTDTQYF. For the CDR3, the DNA is TGTGCCAGCAGGTCTAGCGGGACCCTTACAGATACGCAGTATTTT.